The entry below gives a single T cell receptor beta chain sequence along with its context. The antigen is undetermined. This sample is part of a study of cytomegalovirus exposure and HLA in healthy donors. Points from the study as a whole: When presence/absence was analysed, sequencing depth was taken to be roughly uniform across donors.

PCR used 60 Vbeta primers and 13 Jbeta primers. Clones were read by immunoSEQ multiplex PCR, and TCRdb kept only the in-frame ones, dropping some. This sample carries 190,000 or so clones, 80% of them seen once, and the ten largest clones take 0.65% to 0.75%. This TCR derives from a boy between 10 and 17 years old in good health and CMV-seronegative. The sequencing input was PBMCs.

Written as DNA, the CDR3 is TGTGCCAGCAGCTGGACAGGGGCTGACTATGGCTACACCTTC. Translation gives CASSWTGADYGYTF. The chain is built from TRBV7-9 and TRBJ1-2, with TRBD1 identical over 9 bases. The CDR3 runs to 14 residues. V gave up 4 bases and J gave up 3 bases; unmatched junction bases: 3. Germline V lookup: CDR1 SEHNR, CDR2 FQNEAQ (reference sequence).